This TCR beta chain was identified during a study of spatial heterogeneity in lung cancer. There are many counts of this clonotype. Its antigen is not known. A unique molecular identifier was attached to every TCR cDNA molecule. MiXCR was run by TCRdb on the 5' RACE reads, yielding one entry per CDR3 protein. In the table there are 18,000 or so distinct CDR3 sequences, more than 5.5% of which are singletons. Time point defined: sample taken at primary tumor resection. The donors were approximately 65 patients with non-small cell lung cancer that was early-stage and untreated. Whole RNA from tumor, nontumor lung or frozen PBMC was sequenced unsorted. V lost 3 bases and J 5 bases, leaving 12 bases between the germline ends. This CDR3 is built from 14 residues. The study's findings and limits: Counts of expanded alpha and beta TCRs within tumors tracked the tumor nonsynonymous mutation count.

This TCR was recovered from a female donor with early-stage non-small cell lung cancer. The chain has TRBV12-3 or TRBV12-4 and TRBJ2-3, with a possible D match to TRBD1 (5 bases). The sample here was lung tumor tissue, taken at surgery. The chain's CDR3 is CASSFFGAEDTQYF. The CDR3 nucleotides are TGTGCCAGCAGTTTTTTTGGGGCGGAAGATACGCAGTATTTT.